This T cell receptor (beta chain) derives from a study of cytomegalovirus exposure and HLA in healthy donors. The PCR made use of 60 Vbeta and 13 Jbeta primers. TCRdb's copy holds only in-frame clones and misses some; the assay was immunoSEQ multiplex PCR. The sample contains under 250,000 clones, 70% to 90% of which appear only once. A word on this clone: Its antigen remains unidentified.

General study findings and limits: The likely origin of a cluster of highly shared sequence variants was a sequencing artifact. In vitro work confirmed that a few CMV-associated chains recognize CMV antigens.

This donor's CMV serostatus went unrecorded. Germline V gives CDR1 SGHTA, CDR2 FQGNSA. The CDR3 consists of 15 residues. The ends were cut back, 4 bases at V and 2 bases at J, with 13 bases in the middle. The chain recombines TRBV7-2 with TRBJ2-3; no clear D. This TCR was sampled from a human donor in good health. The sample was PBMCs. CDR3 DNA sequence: TGTGCCAGCAGCTACAGAAGTGGGCCCACAGATACGCAGTATTTT. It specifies CASSYRSGPTDTQYF.